This T cell receptor (beta chain) derives from a study of blood T cell repertoires in COVID-19. Study overall: The origin of the acute and convalescent COVID-19 samples was the United States, Italy and Spain.

Recruitment covered fewer than 25 US areas and drew participants whose ages spanned roughly 18 to 100 years. Study processing details: Estimated nucleated cell counts came from reference gene primer amplification. Libraries were prepared by immunoSEQ multiplex PCR; TCRdb keeps only in-frame clonotypes and omits some of them. D and trimming were read from the DNA, whereas the V and J calls and clone size are those reported in that table. This sample carries under 300,000 clones, approximately 88% of them seen once, and the ten largest clones take 2% to 3%. CDR1 SGHTA and CDR2 FQGNSA come from the germline V gene. Trimming took off 2 bases at V and 7 bases at J, with 14 bases between the two ends. This CDR3 comprises 15 residues.

The chain uses TRBV7-2 and TRBJ1-4; no clear D. This TCR came from a woman aged 40 to 50 with acute COVID-19. Sequences were obtained from PBMCs or T cells enriched from blood (not recorded which). The chain's CDR3 is CASSLRGQLAEKLFF. In DNA, the CDR3 is TGTGCCAGCAGCTTAAGAGGTCAGCTAGCTGAAAAACTGTTTTTT.